The clone carrying this TCR beta chain was picked up many times. Antigen: not known. The data were obtained in a study of glioma-infiltrating T cells. Study outcomes and limitations: Tissue-blood divergence was below expectation in non-neoplastic patients, above in gliomas.

The CDR3 extends over 15 amino acids. Trimming pared 6 bases from V and 4 bases from J, leaving 18 bases between. Germline values: CDR1 LNHDA, CDR2 SQIVND (reference sequence). Using RNA template, CDR3s of TCR alpha and beta were amplified with iRepertoire arm-PCR. Tissue mRNA or PBMC total RNA, roughly 100-400 ng, went into one-step reverse transcription and amplification. MiXCR, applied by TCRdb to the multiplex PCR reads, yields one record per CDR3 protein. The sample lists about 10,000 distinct CDR3 sequences; 45% to 65% were seen once. Material: glioma tissue, nonneoplastic brain tissue, or PBMCs (not recorded which). The clonotype originates from a human donor with low-grade glioma or glioblastoma, undergoing nonglioma brain surgery, or in good health (not recorded which). V gene TRBV19 combines with J gene TRBJ1-2; possible D gene TRBD1, 6 bases. This chain's CDR3 is CASSLPDRLLYGYTF. CDR3 nucleotides: TGTGCCAGTAGCCTTCCGGACAGACTCCTCTATGGCTACACCTTC.